The TCR beta chain under discussion was sequenced for a study of blood T cell repertoires in COVID-19. As for the study in general: Sources were T cells, B-cell-depleted T cells, or PBMCs; the material itself was cDNA or gDNA.

Assay: immunoSEQ multiplex PCR; the TCRdb copy retains only in-frame clones and omits some. In the table there are about 78,000 clones, around nine tenths of which are singletons. V gave up 4 bases and J gave up 2 bases, with 15 bases separating them. The CDR3 covers 15 residues. Germline V gene sequence: CDR1 SGHRS, CDR2 YFSETQ. This clonotype was sampled from a woman between 55 and 75 years old with acute or convalescent COVID-19. This chain connects TRBV5-1 to TRBJ2-5; D might be TRBD2 (6 bases). The sequenced sample was peripheral blood. CDR3 in amino acids: CASSPITGGQETQYF. CDR3 in DNA: TGCGCCAGCAGCCCAATCACAGGAGGGCAAGAGACCCAGTACTTC.